This T cell receptor (beta chain) came from a study of blood T cells in healthy people across ages. The individuals who served as donors were healthy Caucasians living in Russia, aged roughly 6 to 100. For every donor, a draw yielded 8.5 to 10 milliliters of peripheral blood. Germline loops: CDR1 SNHLY, CDR2 FYNNEI. This CDR3 region has 14 residues. V lost 5 bases, J lost 4 bases, and 4 bases stayed unmatched. This clonotype was counted only a few times. What it binds is unknown. A J-beta primer mix and a sample-barcoded 5' primer were used in a second PCR of about 7 to 12 cycles. TCRdb analysed the 5' RACE reads with MiXCR anew, one entry per CDR3 protein. The table lists over 600,000 distinct CDR3 sequences, roughly 46% of them singletons, with 15% to 20% in the top ten. General observations from the study: Leaving the PBMCs unsorted stopped any conclusive comparison of naive versus antigen-experienced cells.

Sequenced: blood. This receptor was obtained from an elderly man in good health. The chain carries TRBV2 and TRBJ2-3; 9 bases map to TRBD2. CDR3 in amino acids: CASSLLAGSDTQYF. Written as DNA, the CDR3 is TGTGCCAGCAGTTTGCTAGCGGGATCAGATACGCAGTATTTT.